This T cell receptor (beta chain) appears in the sequencing data of a study of long-term antiretroviral therapy in people with HIV. Points from the study as a whole: Repertoires in HIV (unlike those of controls) had narrower CDR3 length ranges. It was not possible to obtain data on ART adherence, viral resistance or therapy changes.

Comment on this clone: The antigen is unknown.

A v3.0 immunoSEQ assay was performed at survey level. This table comes from immunoSEQ multiplex PCR, and its TCRdb copy is limited to in-frame clones, with some not included. The sample records about 29,000 clones, more than 80% being singletons. This CDR3 has 14 amino acids. V gave up 0 bases and J gave up 5 bases, with 7 bases separating them. Germline V gene data show CDR1 as MNHEY and CDR2 as SVGAGI. The sequences come from unsorted PBMCs, collected 3.2 years before starting antiretroviral therapy. The source of this sequence is a man aged 50 to 59 with HIV. V usage is TRBV6-5 and J usage is TRBJ2-2; D uncertain. The CDR3 coding sequence is TGTGCCAGCAGTTACTCGAGGAATACCGGGGAGCTGTTTTTT. Translation gives CASSYSRNTGELFF.